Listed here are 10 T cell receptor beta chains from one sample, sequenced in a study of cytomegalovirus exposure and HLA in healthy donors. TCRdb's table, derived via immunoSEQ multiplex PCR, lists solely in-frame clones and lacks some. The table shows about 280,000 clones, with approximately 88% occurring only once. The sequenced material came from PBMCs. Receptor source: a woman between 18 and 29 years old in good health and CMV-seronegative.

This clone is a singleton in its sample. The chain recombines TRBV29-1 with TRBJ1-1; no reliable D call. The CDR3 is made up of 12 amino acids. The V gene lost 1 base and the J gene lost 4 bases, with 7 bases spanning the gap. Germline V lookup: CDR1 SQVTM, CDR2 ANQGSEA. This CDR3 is CSVEGGFTEAFF. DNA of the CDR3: TGCAGCGTTGAAGGCGGCTTCACTGAAGCTTTCTTT.

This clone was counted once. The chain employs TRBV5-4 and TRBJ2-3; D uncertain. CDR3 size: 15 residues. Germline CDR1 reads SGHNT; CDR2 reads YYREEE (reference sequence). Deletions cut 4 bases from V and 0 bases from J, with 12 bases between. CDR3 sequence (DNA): TGTGCCAGCAGCCCCTACTTAACTAGCACAGATACGCAGTATTTT. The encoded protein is CASSPYLTSTDTQYF.

The CDR3 here is CASSLAELSYNEQFF. The CDR3 nucleotides read TGTGCCAGCAGCTTAGCGGAGCTCTCCTACAATGAGCAGTTCTTC. This chain links TRBV7-8 with TRBJ2-1, with no clear D. The CDR3 loop spans 15 amino acids. V lost 0 bases to trimming and J lost 0 bases, with 6 bases between them. CDR1 and CDR2 (germline): SGHVS, FQNEAQ. The variable domain in full, with the rest retrieved from reference TRBV7-8 and TRBJ2-1, is GAGVSQSPRYKVAKRGQDVALRCDPISGHVSLFWYQQALGQGPEFLTYFQNEAQLDKSGLPSDRFFAERPEGSVSTLKIQRTQQEDSAVYLCASSLAELSYNEQFFGPGTRLTVL.

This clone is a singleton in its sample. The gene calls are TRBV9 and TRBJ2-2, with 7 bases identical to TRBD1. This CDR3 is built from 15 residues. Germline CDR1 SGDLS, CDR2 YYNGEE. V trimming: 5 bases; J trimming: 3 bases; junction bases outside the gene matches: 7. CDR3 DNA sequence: TGTGCCAGCAGAAAAGGGGGCCAGGACACCGGGGAGCTGTTTTTT. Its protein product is CASRKGGQDTGELFF.

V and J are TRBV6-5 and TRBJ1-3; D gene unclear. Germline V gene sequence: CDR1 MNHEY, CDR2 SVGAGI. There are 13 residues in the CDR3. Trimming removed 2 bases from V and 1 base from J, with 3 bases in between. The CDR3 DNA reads TGTGCCAGCAGTTACACTTCTGGAAACACCATATATTTT. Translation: CASSYTSGNTIYF.

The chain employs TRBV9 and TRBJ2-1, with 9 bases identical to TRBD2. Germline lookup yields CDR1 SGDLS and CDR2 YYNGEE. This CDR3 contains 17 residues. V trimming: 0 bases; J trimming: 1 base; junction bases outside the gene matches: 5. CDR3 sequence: CASSVAVAGVSYNEQFF. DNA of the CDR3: TGTGCCAGCAGCGTAGCTGTAGCGGGAGTATCCTACAATGAGCAGTTCTTC.

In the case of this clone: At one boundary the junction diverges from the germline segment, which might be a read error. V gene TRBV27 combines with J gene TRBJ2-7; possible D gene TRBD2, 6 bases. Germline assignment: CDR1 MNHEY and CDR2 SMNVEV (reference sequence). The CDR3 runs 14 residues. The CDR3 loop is CASGFAGRTYEQYF. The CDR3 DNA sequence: TGTGCCAGCGGTTTCGCGGGGAGAACCTACGAGCAGTACTTC.

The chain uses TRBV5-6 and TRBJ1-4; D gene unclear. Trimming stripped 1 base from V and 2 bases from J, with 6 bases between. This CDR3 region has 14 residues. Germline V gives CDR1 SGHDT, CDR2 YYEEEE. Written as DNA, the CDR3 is TGTGCCAGCAGCTTGTACGGGACTAATGAAAAACTGTTTTTT. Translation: CASSLYGTNEKLFF.

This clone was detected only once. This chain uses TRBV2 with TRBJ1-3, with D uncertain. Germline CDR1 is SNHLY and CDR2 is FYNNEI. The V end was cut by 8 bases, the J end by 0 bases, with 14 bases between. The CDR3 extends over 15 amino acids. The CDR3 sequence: CASLSGASSGNTIYF. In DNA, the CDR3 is TGTGCCAGCCTTTCGGGAGCCTCCTCTGGAAACACCATATATTTT.

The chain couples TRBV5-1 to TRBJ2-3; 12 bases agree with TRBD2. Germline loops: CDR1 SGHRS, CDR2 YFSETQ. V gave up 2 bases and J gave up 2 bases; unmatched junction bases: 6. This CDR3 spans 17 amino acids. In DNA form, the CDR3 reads TGCGCCAGCAGCTTTGTCCTAGCGGGAGGGCCCACAGATACGCAGTATTTT. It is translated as CASSFVLAGGPTDTQYF.